The clone carrying this TCR beta chain has a handful of counts. This CDR3 is built from 13 residues. Germline V lookup: CDR1 SGHAT, CDR2 FQNNGV. Trimming pared 5 bases from V and 4 bases from J, leaving 12 bases between. This entry belongs to a study of blood T cell repertoires in COVID-19. Looking at the study overall: There were acute and convalescent COVID-19 samples, and they came from the United States, Italy and Spain.

Only in-frame clones appear in the TCRdb table, and some are missing; sequencing was by immunoSEQ multiplex PCR. The repertoire consists of 85,000 to 130,000 clones, with less than 80% occurring once and the leading ten covering 6.2%. The TCR comes from a man older than 75 with COVID-19, enrolled during active disease. Sequencing used peripheral blood. The chain carries TRBV11-2 and TRBJ2-7, with a tentative D call TRBD1 (6 bases). CDR3 region: CASSQEQGYEQYF. The CDR3 DNA is TGTGCCAGCAGCCAAGAACAGGGATACGAGCAGTACTTC.